This TCR beta chain emerged from a study of glioma-infiltrating T cells after dendritic cell vaccination. Study at large: Dendritic cell vaccination trial patients had either newly diagnosed or recurrent glioblastoma. Dendritic cells derived from monocytes and pulsed with autologous tumor lysate formed the vaccine.

The primer mix had 60 V beta and 13 J beta primers. Sequencing was performed with immunoSEQ multiplex PCR; in TCRdb, only in-frame clones are kept and a portion is missing. The sample shows about 73,000 clones, over 75% of them seen only once. Study-wide findings and caveats: Patients with more pretreatment TILs had longer time to progression and survival.

Of note for this clone: Its cognate antigen is unknown.

V lost 4 bases and J lost 1, with 20 bases in between. The germline V gene encodes CDR1 SNHLY and CDR2 FYNNEI. The CDR3 has 18 residues. Here the sequenced sample was blood, taken before dendritic cell vaccination. The TCR originated in a human donor with glioblastoma. The chain carries TRBV2 and TRBJ1-3; tentative D call: TRBD1 (6 bases). This CDR3 reads CASSGPGSGVRSGNTIYF. CDR3 coding DNA: TGTGCCAGCAGTGGCCCTGGTTCAGGGGTTCGATCTGGAAACACCATATATTTT.